Shown below are 21 T cell receptor beta chains from a single sample sequenced in a study of blood T cell repertoires in COVID-19. Some clones are missing from TCRdb's copy, which holds only in-frame ones; the method was immunoSEQ multiplex PCR. The sample lists about 400,000 clones, 86% seen once, with 1.4% in the top ten. The sample taken for sequencing was peripheral blood. These receptors were taken from a woman younger than 45 with active or convalescent COVID-19.

Only one count was recorded for this clone. The rearrangement uses TRBV3-1 (or the pseudogene TRBV3-2) and TRBJ2-5; possible D gene TRBD2, 7 bases. V was cut by 8 bases and J by 2 bases, with 15 bases left in between. The CDR3 consists of 14 residues. Germline CDR1 and CDR2: LGHDT and YNNKEL (reference sequence). The CDR3 loop reads CASDTEGGQETQYF. The CDR3 DNA reads as TGTGCCAGCGACACGGAGGGGGGGCAAGAGACCCAGTACTTC.

V is TRBV5-1 and J is TRBJ1-4, with D unresolved. The CDR3 runs 15 residues. Germline loops: CDR1 SGHRS, CDR2 YFSETQ. Trimming left V 3 bases short and J 0 bases short, with 9 bases between. As DNA, the CDR3 is TGCGCCAGCAGCTCGAGTACCGCAACTAATGAAAAACTGTTTTTT. It specifies CASSSSTATNEKLFF.

Comments on this clone: Its ends do not fully match the called genes, so a read error is possible. The chain has TRBV6-5 and TRBJ1-2, with D hard to call. There are 14 residues in the CDR3. The germline gives CDR1 MNHEY, CDR2 SVGAGI. CDR3 nucleotide sequence: TGTGCCAGCACCCCCTCCGGAGAGGGCGACGGCTGCACCTTC. Amino acids: CASTPSGEGDGCTF.

The chain joins TRBV27 to TRBJ2-7, with D perhaps TRBD1 (6 bases). Germline assignment: CDR1 MNHEY and CDR2 SMNVEV (reference sequence). Trimming removed 3 bases from V and 3 bases from J, with 15 bases in between. This CDR3 region has 15 residues. CDR3 nucleotides: TGTGCCAGCAGTTTGGTCCCAGGGGCCGTCTACGAGCAGTACTTC. It is translated as CASSLVPGAVYEQYF.

This chain connects TRBV25-1 to TRBJ1-3, with D maybe TRBD1 (6 bases). Trimming removed 4 bases from V and 0 bases from J, with 13 bases in between. The CDR3 totals 16 residues. Per the germline V gene, CDR1 is MGHDK and CDR2 is SYGVNS. The CDR3 nucleotides are TGTGCCAGCAGTGGACCCCAGGGGACCTCTGGAAACACCATATATTTT. Amino acid sequence: CASSGPQGTSGNTIYF.

CDR3: CASSFGDRNTGELFF. Written as DNA, the CDR3 is TGTGCCAGCAGCTTCGGGGACAGGAACACCGGGGAGCTGTTTTTT. The chain links TRBV7-8 to TRBJ2-2; 7 bases match TRBD1. Germline V gene sequence: CDR1 SGHVS, CDR2 FQNEAQ. The CDR3 totals 15 residues. Trimming removed 3 bases from V and 1 base from J; junction bases left unmatched: 2.

The J gene is TRBJ1-1, the V gene TRBV19; 8 bases fit TRBD1. CDR1 is LNHDA, CDR2 SQIVND, per germline (reference sequence). This CDR3 is 15 amino acids long. The trim removed 6 bases at V and 6 bases at J, leaving 12 bases unmatched. The CDR3 coding sequence is TGTGCCAGTAGATTAGGACAGGGACACCGGCCTGAAGCTTTCTTT. Translation: CASRLGQGHRPEAFF.

The V and J genes are TRBV19 and TRBJ1-1; 7 bases line up with TRBD1. The CDR3 consists of 16 residues. Germline assignment: CDR1 LNHDA and CDR2 SQIVND (reference sequence). The trim removed 3 bases at V and 3 bases at J, leaving 10 bases unmatched. CDR3 nucleotides: TGTGCCAGTAGTATCTTATACCGGGACAGAGACACTGAAGCTTTCTTT. Translation: CASSILYRDRDTEAFF.

The chain links TRBV6-5 to TRBJ1-2; no clear D gene. This CDR3 comprises 13 residues. The V end lost 8 bases, the J end lost 4 bases, and 14 bases lay between the germline ends. Germline lookup yields CDR1 MNHEY and CDR2 SVGAGI. CDR3 residues: CASHPAGLYGYTF. The CDR3, as DNA: TGTGCCAGCCACCCTGCGGGTCTCTATGGCTACACCTTC.

The chain is built from TRBV3-1 (or the pseudogene TRBV3-2) and TRBJ2-3, with unresolved D. CDR1 and CDR2 from the germline V gene are LGHDT and YNNKEL (reference sequence). The V gene lost 1 base and the J gene lost 3 bases, with 14 bases spanning the gap. CDR3 size: 16 residues. CDR3 residues: CASSQGATFLTDTQYF. For the CDR3, the DNA is TGTGCCAGCAGCCAAGGGGCGACCTTCCTAACAGATACGCAGTATTTT.

This rearrangement joins TRBV27 to TRBJ1-1, with 7 bases matching TRBD1. Trimming removed 10 bases from V and 5 bases from J; junction bases left unmatched: 13. The CDR3 covers 14 residues. The germline gives CDR1 MNHEY, CDR2 SMNVEV (reference sequence). CDR3 in DNA: TGTGCCACGAGAACAACAGGGGCAAGGACTGAAGCTTTCTTT. It codes for CATRTTGARTEAFF.

The chain has TRBV4-1 and TRBJ2-7, with D maybe TRBD1 (5 bases). Deletions cut 4 bases from V and 5 bases from J, with 12 bases between. There are 13 residues in the CDR3. The V gene's germline CDR1 is MGHRA and CDR2 YSYEKL. The CDR3 nucleotides read TGCGCCAGCAGCCCCCCGGCAGGGAACGAGCAGTACTTC. Amino acid sequence: CASSPPAGNEQYF.

In DNA, the CDR3 is TGTGCCAGCAGCCAAAATGTCCGGGGGAGTGCCCAAGAGACCCAGTACTTC. Its protein product is CASSQNVRGSAQETQYF. V and J are TRBV7-9 and TRBJ2-5; possibly TRBD2 for D (6 bases). The germline CDR1 and CDR2 sequences are SEHNR and FQNEAQ (reference sequence). Trimming left V 5 bases short and J 1 base short, with 20 bases between. CDR3 length: 17 residues.

This clone was recorded once. The chain carries TRBV7-2 and TRBJ1-5, with TRBD1 matching over 7 bases. Germline-derived CDR1 and CDR2 are SGHTA and FQGNSA. The CDR3 runs 16 residues. V dropped 3 bases and J dropped 5; count of bases not matched to a gene: 10. The CDR3 DNA follows: TGTGCCAGCAGCTTGGGGACAGAGAGGGGGTATCAGCCCCAGCATTTT. Translating it yields CASSLGTERGYQPQHF.

The chain links TRBV7-2 to TRBJ1-1; D call uncertain. V was cut by 2 bases and J by 4 bases, with 11 bases left in between. Germline-derived CDR1 and CDR2 are SGHTA and FQGNSA. This CDR3 is built from 14 residues. CDR3 sequence: CASSLRSGLTEAFF. CDR3 in DNA: TGTGCCAGCAGCTTACGGTCTGGGCTCACTGAAGCTTTCTTT.

This rearrangement joins TRBV5-5 to TRBJ2-5, with 7 bases identical to TRBD1. J was trimmed by 5 bases and V by 6 bases; bases with no gene match: 10. Germline lookup yields CDR1 SGHKS and CDR2 YYEKEE (reference sequence). The CDR3 spans 14 residues. CDR3 DNA sequence: TGTGCCAGCACCTATCGACAGGGCGGGGAGACCCAGTACTTC. It translates to CASTYRQGGETQYF.

This chain links TRBV19 with TRBJ1-5; D might be TRBD1 (6 bases). CDR3 size: 21 residues. Trimming shortened V by 7 bases and J by 4 bases, and 35 bases separated the two germline ends. CDR1 and CDR2 from the germline V gene are LNHDA and SQIVND (reference sequence). CDR3 region: CASNYRKSRDIGPLINQPQHF. Here the CDR3 DNA reads TGTGCCAGTAACTATAGAAAGAGCCGGGACATCGGACCTCTTATTAATCAGCCCCAGCATTTT.

The chain links TRBV10-3 to TRBJ2-1, with TRBD1 identical over 7 bases. CDR1 is ENHRY and CDR2 is SYGVKD in the germline V gene. The trim removed 0 bases at V and 0 bases at J, leaving 2 bases unmatched. The CDR3 is 16 residues long. The DNA of the CDR3 is TGTGCCATCAGTGAGTCGACAGGGAGCTCCTACAATGAGCAGTTCTTC. Protein: CAISESTGSSYNEQFF.

The chain uses TRBV5-1 and TRBJ2-3; 8 nucleotides line up with TRBD2. V was pared by 4 bases and J by 2 bases, with 9 bases of the junction left unmatched. Germline V gene data show CDR1 as SGHRS and CDR2 as YFSETQ. The CDR3 spans 16 residues. In DNA, the CDR3 is TGCGCCAGCAGCATGACCGTAGCGGGGAACACAGATACGCAGTATTTT. Encoded protein: CASSMTVAGNTDTQYF.

This clone was picked up a small number of times. The chain links TRBV10-2 to TRBJ1-2; TRBD1 matches 7 bases. The J segment lost 3 bases and the V segment lost 2 bases, leaving 3 bases of the junction unmatched. The length of the CDR3 is 14 residues. Germline lookup yields CDR1 WSHSY and CDR2 SAAADI. CDR3 sequence reads: CASSEKTGYYGYTF. The CDR3 DNA sequence: TGCGCCAGCAGTGAGAAGACAGGGTACTATGGCTACACCTTC.

Note on this clone: Other DNA sequences within the sample encode an identical CDR3. The chain uses TRBV29-1 and TRBJ1-1; D may be TRBD1 (6 bases). This CDR3 has 11 residues. Germline V gene sequence: CDR1 SQVTM, CDR2 ANQGSEA. The V gene lost 3 bases and the J gene lost 4 bases, with 6 bases spanning the gap. CDR3 residues: CSVDRGTEAFF. The CDR3 DNA reads as TGCAGCGTTGACAGGGGCACTGAAGCTTTCTTT.